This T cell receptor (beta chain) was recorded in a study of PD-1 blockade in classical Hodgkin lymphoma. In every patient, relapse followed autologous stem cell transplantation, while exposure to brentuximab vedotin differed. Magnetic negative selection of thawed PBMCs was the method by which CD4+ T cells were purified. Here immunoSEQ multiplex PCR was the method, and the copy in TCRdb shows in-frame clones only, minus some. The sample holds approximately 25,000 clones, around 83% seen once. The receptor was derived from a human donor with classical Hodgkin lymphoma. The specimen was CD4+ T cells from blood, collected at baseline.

CDR3 residues: CASSFLPDTGELFF. Here the CDR3 DNA reads TGTGCCAGCAGTTTTCTACCCGACACCGGGGAGCTGTTTTTT. The chain carries TRBV27 and TRBJ2-2; no clear D gene. Germline CDR1 and CDR2: MNHEY and SMNVEV (reference sequence). V shed 3 bases and J shed 3 bases, with 8 bases lying between them. The length of the CDR3 is 14 residues.